The 10 T cell receptor beta chains presented below share a single source sample, sequenced in a study of T cells in Graves' hyperthyroidism and ophthalmopathy. The source material, RNA transcripts, was used to amplify TCR beta CDR3 regions. First-round RT-PCR targeting the TCR CDR3 was performed with the HTBI primer set. TCRdb reprocessed the multiplex PCR reads via MiXCR and lists one record per CDR3 protein. This table holds 350,000 to 450,000 distinct CDR3 sequences, over 12% found once. The sample comprised blood. The origin of the receptors is a man over 45 with Graves' ophthalmopathy.

Note on this clonotype: This sequence may be a read error, since a much larger clone differs from it by one base. The chain uses TRBV2 and TRBJ2-4; TRBD1 matches at 12 bases. The CDR3 spans 17 residues. Looked up from germline, CDR1 is SNHLY and CDR2 is FYNNEI. As DNA, the CDR3 is TGTGCCAGCAAACTACGGGGACAGGGGGCAGCCATAAACATTCAGTACTTC. Translated, it gives CASKLRGQGAAINIQYF.

In this sample, this clonotype turned up many times. V and J are TRBV7-9 and TRBJ2-1; tentatively, D is TRBD1 (6 bases). This CDR3 spans 13 amino acids. Trimming stripped 2 bases from V and 6 bases from J, with 8 bases between. Looked up from germline, CDR1 is SEHNR and CDR2 is FQNEAQ (reference sequence). CDR3 residues: CASSLQQGNEQFF. The CDR3, as DNA: TGTGCCAGCAGCTTACAACAGGGCAATGAGCAGTTCTTC.

In its sample, this clonotype was seen many times. The chain recombines TRBV20-1 with TRBJ2-1; TRBD2 agrees at 8 bases. The junction had 2 bases not matched to a gene; V was cut back by 0 bases and J by 4 bases. The CDR3 covers 14 residues. In germline, CDR1 is DFQATT, CDR2 SNEGSKA (reference sequence). In nucleotides, the CDR3 is TGCAGTGCTAGAGATACGGGAGGGTACAATGAGCAGTTCTTC. Translation: CSARDTGGYNEQFF.

This clonotype came up many times. J is TRBJ2-7 and V is TRBV5-1; the D gene is possibly TRBD1 (5 bases). From germline, CDR1 is SGHRS and CDR2 YFSETQ. The V end lost 2 bases, the J end lost 0 bases, and 12 bases lay between the germline ends. The CDR3 loop spans 15 amino acids. This CDR3 is CASSLQETSSYEQYF. CDR3 bases: TGCGCCAGCAGCTTACAGGAAACGTCCTCCTACGAGCAGTACTTC.

This clonotype came up a few times. The chain uses TRBV5-6 and TRBJ2-5, with 8 bases fitting TRBD2. Per germline, CDR1 SGHDT and CDR2 YYEEEE. The junction had 12 bases not matched to a gene; V was cut back by 8 bases and J by 3 bases. The CDR3 spans 15 residues. The CDR3 loop reads CASTPGSGGEETQYF. Written as DNA, the CDR3 is TGTGCCAGTACACCGGGAAGCGGGGGAGAAGAGACCCAGTACTTC.

This clonotype was seen ten or more times. The chain uses TRBV2 and TRBJ1-1; D is undetermined. The CDR3 consists of 13 residues. CDR1 and CDR2 (germline): SNHLY, FYNNEI. V gave up 4 bases and J gave up 1 base, with 7 bases separating them. CDR3 amino acids: CASSVVRNTEAFF. As DNA, the CDR3 is TGTGCCAGCAGTGTGGTAAGGAACACTGAAGCTTTCTTT.

This clonotype was recorded a few times. This chain links TRBV7-9 with TRBJ2-2; 7 positions agree with TRBD1. V was clipped by 3 bases and J by 4 bases; unmatched bases: 5. This CDR3 is 15 amino acids long. The V gene's germline CDR1 is SEHNR and CDR2 FQNEAQ (reference sequence). The CDR3 nucleotides are TGTGCCAGCAGCTTGGGGACAGAAGTCACCGGGGAGCTGTTTTTT. Its protein product is CASSLGTEVTGELFF.

This clonotype was seen ten or more times. This chain joins TRBV11-1 and TRBJ2-5; D unresolved. The CDR3 runs 15 residues. From germline, CDR1 is SGHAT and CDR2 FQDESV (reference sequence). The V end was cut by 5 bases, the J end by 1 base, with 14 bases between. CDR3 in DNA: TGTGCCAGCAGCCACGCCCCAGCCATCCAAGAGACCCAGTACTTC. As protein: CASSHAPAIQETQYF.

This clonotype showed up many times. This CDR3 is CSSKTSGRGEQYF. CDR3 in DNA: TGCAGTTCAAAAACTAGCGGGAGGGGGGAGCAGTACTTC. V and J are TRBV20-1 and TRBJ2-7; 13 bases line up with TRBD2. Germline V gene lookup returns CDR1 DFQATT and CDR2 SNEGSKA (reference sequence). The V and J ends lost 8 bases and 7 bases, in that order; junction bases with no gene match: 8. The CDR3 is 13 amino acids.

Concerning this clonotype itself: A much larger clone lies a single base off, so this may be a read error. This chain connects TRBV20-1 to TRBJ1-5, with a possible D match to TRBD1 (5 bases). The CDR3 loop spans 15 amino acids. Trimming removed 2 bases from V and 3 bases from J, with 14 bases in between. CDR1 and CDR2 (germline): DFQATT, SNEGSKA (reference sequence). As DNA, the CDR3 is TGCAGTGCTAGACCGACAGAGGGACTCAATCAGCCCCAGCATTTT. It translates to CSARPTEGLNQPQHF.